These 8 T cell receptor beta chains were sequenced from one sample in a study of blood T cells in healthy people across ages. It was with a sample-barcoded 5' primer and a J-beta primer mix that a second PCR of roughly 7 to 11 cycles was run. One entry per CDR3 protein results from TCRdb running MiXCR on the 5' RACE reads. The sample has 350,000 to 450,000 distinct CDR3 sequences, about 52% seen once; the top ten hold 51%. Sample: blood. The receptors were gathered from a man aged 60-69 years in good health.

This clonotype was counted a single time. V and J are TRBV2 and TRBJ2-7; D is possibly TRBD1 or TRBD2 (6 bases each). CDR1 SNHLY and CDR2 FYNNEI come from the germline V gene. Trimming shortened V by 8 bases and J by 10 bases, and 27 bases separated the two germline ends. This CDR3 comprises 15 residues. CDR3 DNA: TGTGCCAGCTCCGAGCCGGGGGCCTATGCAGGTCGCCAGTACTTC. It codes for CASSEPGAYAGRQYF.

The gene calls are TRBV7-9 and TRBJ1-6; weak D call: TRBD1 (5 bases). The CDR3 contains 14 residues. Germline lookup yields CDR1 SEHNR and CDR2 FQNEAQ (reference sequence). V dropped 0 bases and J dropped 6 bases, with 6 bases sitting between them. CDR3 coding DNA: TGTGCCAGCAGCTTAGCAGGGGCTAATTCACCCCTCCACTTT. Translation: CASSLAGANSPLHF. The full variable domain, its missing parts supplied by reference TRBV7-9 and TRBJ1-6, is DTGVSQNPRHKITKRGQNVTFRCDPISEHNRLYWYRQTLGQGPEFLTYFQNEAQLEKSRLLSDRFSAERPKGSFSTLEIQRTEQGDSAMYLCASSLAGANSPLHFGNGTRLTVT.

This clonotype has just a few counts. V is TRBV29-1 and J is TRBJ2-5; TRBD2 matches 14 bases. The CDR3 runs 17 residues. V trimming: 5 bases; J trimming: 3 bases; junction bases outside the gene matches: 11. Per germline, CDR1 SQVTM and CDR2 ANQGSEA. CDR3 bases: TGCAGCGTTTACCCGGGACTAGCGGGGGCACCGGAAGAGACCCAGTACTTC. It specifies CSVYPGLAGAPEETQYF.

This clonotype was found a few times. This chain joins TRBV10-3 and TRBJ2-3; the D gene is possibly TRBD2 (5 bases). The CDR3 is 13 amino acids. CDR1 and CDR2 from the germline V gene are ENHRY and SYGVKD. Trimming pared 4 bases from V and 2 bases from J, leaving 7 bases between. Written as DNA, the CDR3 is TGTGCCATCAGTGGACGGGACACAGATACGCAGTATTTT. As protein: CAISGRDTDTQYF.

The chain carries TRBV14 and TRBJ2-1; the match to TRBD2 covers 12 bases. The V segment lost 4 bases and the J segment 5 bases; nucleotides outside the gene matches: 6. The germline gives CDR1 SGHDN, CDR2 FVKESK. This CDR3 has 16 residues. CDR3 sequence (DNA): TGTGCCAGCAGCCCGACTAGCGGGAGAGGGGACAATGAGCAGTTCTTC. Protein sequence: CASSPTSGRGDNEQFF.

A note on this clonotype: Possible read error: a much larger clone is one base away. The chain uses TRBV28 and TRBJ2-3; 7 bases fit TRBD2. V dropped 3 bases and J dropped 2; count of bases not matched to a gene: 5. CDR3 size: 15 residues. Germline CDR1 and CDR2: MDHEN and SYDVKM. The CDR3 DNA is TGTGCCAGCAGTTTCCGACTAGCTTCCACAGATACGCAGTATTTT. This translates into CASSFRLASTDTQYF.

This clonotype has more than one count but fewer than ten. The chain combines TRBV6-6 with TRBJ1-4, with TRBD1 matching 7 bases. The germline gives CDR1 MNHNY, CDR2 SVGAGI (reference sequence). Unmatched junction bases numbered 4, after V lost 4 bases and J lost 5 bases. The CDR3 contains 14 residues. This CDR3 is CASSSTGLNEKLFF. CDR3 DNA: TGTGCCAGCAGTTCGACAGGGTTAAATGAAAAACTGTTTTTT.

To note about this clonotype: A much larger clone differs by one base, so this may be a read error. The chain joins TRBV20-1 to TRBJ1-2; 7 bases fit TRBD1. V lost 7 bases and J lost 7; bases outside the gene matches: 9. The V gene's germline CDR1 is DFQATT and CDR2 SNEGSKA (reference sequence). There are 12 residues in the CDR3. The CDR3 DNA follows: TGCAGTGTGGTAGACAGGGCAGGTGGCTACACCTTC. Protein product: CSVVDRAGGYTF.